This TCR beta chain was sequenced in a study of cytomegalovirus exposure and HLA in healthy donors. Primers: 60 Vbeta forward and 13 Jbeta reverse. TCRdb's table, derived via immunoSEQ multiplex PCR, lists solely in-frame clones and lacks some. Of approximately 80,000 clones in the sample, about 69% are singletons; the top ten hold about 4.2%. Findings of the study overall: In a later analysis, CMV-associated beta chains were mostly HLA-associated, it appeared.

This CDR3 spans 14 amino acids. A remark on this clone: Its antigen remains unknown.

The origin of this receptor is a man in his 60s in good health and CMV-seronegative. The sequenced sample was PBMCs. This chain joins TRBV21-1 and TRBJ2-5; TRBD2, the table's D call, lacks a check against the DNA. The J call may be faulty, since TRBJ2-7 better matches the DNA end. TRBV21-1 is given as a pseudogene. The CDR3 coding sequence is TGTGCCAGCAGCAAAGTTCGGCGGCCCTACGAGCAGTACTTC. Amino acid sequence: CASSKVRRPYEQYF.